Listed here is a single TCR beta chain. Authors' methods: From reference gene primer amplification, estimates of nucleated cell counts were derived. Sequenced by immunoSEQ multiplex PCR; TCRdb stores in-frame clones only, minus some. V and J calls and clone size are as listed in that table; D and trimming were resolved from the DNA. The table has under 80,000 clones, about 88% seen once; the top ten hold around 4.2%. This record comes from a study of blood T cell repertoires in COVID-19. Study background: From the United States, Italy and Spain came samples of acute and convalescent COVID-19. The cDNA or gDNA used as material had been derived from T cells, B-cell-depleted T cells, or PBMCs.

Deletions cut 5 bases from V and 6 bases from J, with 10 bases between. Germline V gene data show CDR1 as MNHEY and CDR2 as SMNVEV (reference sequence). CDR3 length: 13 amino acids. The V call is TRBV27, the J call TRBJ2-2, with D unresolved. The material sequenced was peripheral blood. The clonotype originates from a man aged 65 to 79 with active COVID-19. The CDR3: CASSTSVPGELFF. DNA for the CDR3: TGTGCCAGCAGTACAAGCGTCCCCGGGGAGCTGTTTTTT.